This TCR beta chain was documented in a study of shared clonotypes between healthy human individuals. The trim removed 2 bases at V and 2 bases at J, leaving 5 bases unmatched. Germline values: CDR1 SNHLY, CDR2 FYNNEI. The CDR3 sequence is 15 residues long. The table came from immunoSEQ multiplex PCR; TCRdb's copy has only in-frame clones and leaves some out. Among 1.5 million to 2.5 million clones listed, roughly 95% were seen once. Selected positively for CCR7 and CD45RO-negative, naive CD8 cells excluded terminally differentiated effector memory CD45RA+ cells. This clone appeared once. The TCR sequence derives from a man aged 18 to 30 in good health. Material: naive CD8+ T cells sorted from blood. This chain joins TRBV2 and TRBJ2-5; 7 positions agree with TRBD2. The CDR3 DNA is TGTGCCAGCAGTGAATCTCTAGCGGCACAAGAGACCCAGTACTTC. This gives the protein CASSESLAAQETQYF.